The 4 T cell receptor beta chains in this list originate from one sample, sequenced in a study of T cells in Graves' hyperthyroidism and ophthalmopathy. There were TCR beta CDR3 regions amplified from RNA transcripts. Primed by the HTBI set, a first-round RT-PCR was run on the TCR CDR3. Each CDR3 protein is one row after TCRdb ran MiXCR on the multiplex PCR reads. The repertoire holds 500,000 to 600,000 distinct CDR3 sequences, 15% to 20% seen once, with about half in the top ten. Source material: blood. The source is a man aged 35-49 years with Graves' ophthalmopathy.

This clonotype was seen ten or more times. The genes are TRBV2 and TRBJ1-5; D may be TRBD1 (6 bases). V was cut by 2 bases and J by 5 bases, with 7 bases left in between. This CDR3 spans 13 amino acids. Germline V gene lookup returns CDR1 SNHLY and CDR2 FYNNEI. CDR3 in DNA: TGTGCCAGCAGTGAACAGGGGTATCAGCCCCAGCATTTT. This gives the protein CASSEQGYQPQHF. The variable domain in full, completed from reference TRBV2 and TRBJ1-5, reads EPEVTQTPSHQVTQMGQEVILRCVPISNHLYFYWYRQILGQKVEFLVSFYNNEISEKSEIFDDQFSVERPDGSNFTLKIRSTKLEDSAMYFCASSEQGYQPQHFGDGTRLSIL.

In DNA form, the CDR3 reads TGTGCCAGCAGTTTCAAGCGGGGGACCTGGGAGGAGCAGTTCTTC. Translated, it gives CASSFKRGTWEEQFF. The chain is built from TRBV12-3 or TRBV12-4 and TRBJ2-1; 8 nucleotides align to TRBD2. The CDR3 has 15 amino acids. With 3 bases clipped from V and 10 bases from J, the junction kept 11 bases outside the gene matches.

This clonotype was detected only a few times. V usage is TRBV10-1 and J usage is TRBJ2-1; D is perhaps TRBD1 (5 bases). V dropped 0 bases and J dropped 5 bases, with 8 bases sitting between them. CDR3 size: 14 residues. Germline assignment: CDR1 WNHNN and CDR2 SYGVQD (reference sequence). The CDR3 spells CASSESGPNNEQFF. The CDR3 coding sequence is TGCGCCAGCAGTGAGTCGGGGCCAAACAATGAGCAGTTCTTC.

This clonotype was seen ten or more times. The chain recombines TRBV2 with TRBJ2-7, with D possibly called TRBD1 or TRBD2 (6 bases each). Deletions cut 3 bases from V and 1 base from J, with 10 bases between. Germline V gives CDR1 SNHLY, CDR2 FYNNEI. CDR3 size: 14 residues. CDR3 sequence: CASSEGGHSYEQYF. CDR3 DNA: TGTGCCAGCAGTGAGGGGGGACATTCCTACGAGCAGTACTTC.